Listed below are T cell receptor beta chains from one sample, sequenced in a study of identical twins. In TCRdb, the 5' RACE reads were re-called with MiXCR into one record per CDR3 protein. The sample consists of under 250,000 distinct CDR3 sequences, around 8% of them appearing once. This sample was also put to use in a study of yellow fever vaccine responses in identical twins.

The source material was memory (CD45RO+) T cells sorted from blood. Source of these receptors: a young woman in good health. Each CDR3 is given with its conserved first and last residue. D genes are given only for firm matches. Some rows have no size entry. The others give once, few or many, or a class for an expanded clone.

v_call	clone_size	d_call	j_call	cdr3_nt	cdr3_aa
TRBV2	NA	NA	TRBJ2-2	TGTGCCAGCCATCGAGACCTCACCGGGGAGCTGTTTTTT	CASHRDLTGELFF
TRBV7-2	many	TRBD1	TRBJ1-2	TGTGCCAGCAGCTTAGCGACAGGGGATAGCTATGGCTACACCTTC	CASSLATGDSYGYTF
TRBV6-2/TRBV6-3	many	NA	TRBJ2-7	TGTGCCAGCAGTCAAAGGAGCGAGCAGTACTTC	CASSQRSEQYF
TRBV6-5	few	NA	TRBJ1-5	TGTGCCAGCAGTTACGGGTTATTTCAGCCCCAGCATTTT	CASSYGLFQPQHF
TRBV7-9	many	NA	TRBJ2-6	TGTGCCAGCAGCTTAAGGGCAGGGGCTGGGGCCAACGTCCTGACTTTC	CASSLRAGAGANVLTF
TRBV6-2/TRBV6-3	many	NA	TRBJ2-2	TGTGCCAGCAGTTATTACGGGGAGCTGTTTTTT	CASSYYGELFF
TRBV6-1	many	NA	TRBJ1-2	TGTGCCAGCAGTGAGCACCCTAACTATGGCTACACCTTC	CASSEHPNYGYTF
TRBV15	many	NA	TRBJ2-1	TGTGCCACCAGCGCCTTAGTCCAGGGTGGGAATGAGCAGTTCTTC	CATSALVQGGNEQFF
TRBV7-9	many	NA	TRBJ2-1	TGTGCCAGCACCTCGACCTATGAGCAGTTCTTC	CASTSTYEQFF
TRBV21-1	many	NA	TRBJ2-7	TGTGCCAGCAGCAACTTGTGTAGCTCCTACGAGCAGTACTTC	CASSNLCSSYEQYF
TRBV29-1	many	TRBD1	TRBJ2-1	TGCAGCGTTGAAAGGACAGGGAGAAATGAGCAGTTCTTC	CSVERTGRNEQFF
TRBV7-2	few	TRBD2	TRBJ2-5	TGTGCCAGCAGCTTACTATTAGGACTAGCGGGGCCCCAGTACTTC	CASSLLLGLAGPQYF
TRBV7-3	many	TRBD1	TRBJ1-1	TGTGCCAGCAGCTTAGACAGGGGATCCACTGAAGCTTTCTTT	CASSLDRGSTEAFF
TRBV27	many	NA	TRBJ2-2	TGTGCCAGCTTTACTCCAGGGGTGGGGAAAACCGGGGAGCTGTTTTTT	CASFTPGVGKTGELFF
TRBV4-3	few	NA	TRBJ2-3	TGCGCCAGCAGCCAAGTGTACGGCCGATCAGATACGCAGTATTTT	CASSQVYGRSDTQYF
TRBV10-1	few	NA	TRBJ2-5	TGCGCCAGCAGTGAACAACATCAAGAGACCCAGTACTTC	CASSEQHQETQYF
TRBV20-1	few	NA	TRBJ2-1	TGCAGTGCCCAAAGCCGGGGGGCCCCAAATGAGCAGTTCTTC	CSAQSRGAPNEQFF
TRBV6-1	few	NA	TRBJ2-7	TGTGCCATCTCTGCGCAACTCAGCTCCTACGAGCAGTACTTC	CAISAQLSSYEQYF
TRBV7-2	few	NA	TRBJ2-3	TGTGCCAGCAGCCCGCTGGGGTCCGACACAGATACGCAGTATTTT	CASSPLGSDTDTQYF
TRBV20-1	many	NA	TRBJ2-5	TGCAGTGCTTTTCGTCTCAGTAAGGGGGAGACCCAGTACTTC	CSAFRLSKGETQYF
TRBV12-3/TRBV12-4	NA	NA	TRBJ2-2	TGTGCCAGCAGTTTCATCATGGGGGCAAGCGGGGAGCTGTTTTTT	CASSFIMGASGELFF
TRBV3-1	few	NA	TRBJ1-1	TGTGCCAGCAGCGGACAACAGGGAAACACTGAAGCTTTCTTT	CASSGQQGNTEAFF
TRBV29-1	many	NA	TRBJ1-2	TGCAGCGTTGATAGGCCAGGGGATGGCTACACCTTC	CSVDRPGDGYTF
TRBV20-1	NA	TRBD1	TRBJ2-1	TGCAGTGCTGGACAGGGGACCCCTCGCGGGCAGTTCTTC	CSAGQGTPRGQFF
TRBV6-4	few	NA	TRBJ2-1	TGTGCCAGCAGTGACTCGATTTATTCATATAATGAGCAGTTCTTC	CASSDSIYSYNEQFF
TRBV7-9	many	NA	TRBJ1-3	TGTGCCAGCAGCTTAGCAGGGACTGGAAACACCATATATTTT	CASSLAGTGNTIYF
TRBV20-1	NA	TRBD1	TRBJ2-3	TGCAGTGCCAGGGCGGGACAGGGGACAGATACGCAGTATTTT	CSARAGQGTDTQYF
TRBV5-1	many	NA	TRBJ1-2	TGCGCCAGCAGCACCCGGTGGCGGGCTAACTATGGCTACACCTTC	CASSTRWRANYGYTF
TRBV29-1	few	NA	TRBJ2-1	TGCAGCGCCAGGGACGACGCGAGAGGGCAGTTCTTC	CSARDDARGQFF
TRBV2	many	NA	TRBJ2-5	TGTGCCAGCAGTGAAAGGGGGACGGCACAAGAGACCCAGTACTTC	CASSERGTAQETQYF
TRBV20-1	many	TRBD2	TRBJ2-1	TGCAGTGCTAAGCCGGGACTAGAGACTGAGCAGTTCTTC	CSAKPGLETEQFF
TRBV24-1	many	NA	TRBJ1-4	TGTGCCACCAGTGACGGGAGGCGAAATGAAAAACTGTTTTTT	CATSDGRRNEKLFF
TRBV27	NA	TRBD2	TRBJ2-1	TGTGCCAGCAGTACTAGCGGGACGCGCTACAATGAGCAGTTCTTC	CASSTSGTRYNEQFF
TRBV28	few	NA	TRBJ2-5	TGTGCCACCAGAGGGGTCGTGGAGACCCAGTACTTC	CATRGVVETQYF
TRBV20-1	many	NA	TRBJ2-5	TGCAGTGCTACCCGGGACCAACTTGGGGTCCAGTACTTC	CSATRDQLGVQYF
TRBV6-2/TRBV6-3	few	NA	TRBJ2-5	TGTGCCAGCAGTTACTCGTTTACAGCGATGGAGACCCAGTACTTC	CASSYSFTAMETQYF
TRBV3-1	few	TRBD1	TRBJ2-2	TGTGCCAGCAGCCAAATACAGGGGGCCGGGGAGCTGTTTTTT	CASSQIQGAGELFF
TRBV6-5	NA	NA	TRBJ1-6	TGTGCCAGCAGTTACCTTTCCTATTCACCCCTCCACTTT	CASSYLSYSPLHF
TRBV15	many	NA	TRBJ2-7	TGTGCCACCAGCCCCTCGAGGGGTGCGTACGAGCAGTACTTC	CATSPSRGAYEQYF
TRBV28	many	TRBD2	TRBJ2-7	TGTGCCAGCAGTTTTGCCCACCCAAGACTAGCGGGAGTCTTCGAGCAGTACTTC	CASSFAHPRLAGVFEQYF
TRBV10-3	many	TRBD1	TRBJ2-2	TGTGCCATCAGCCCGGGACAGACGAACACCGGGGAGCTGTTTTTT	CAISPGQTNTGELFF
TRBV18	few	NA	TRBJ2-1	TGTGCCAGCTCAAACATAATCGGTAATGAGCAGTTCTTC	CASSNIIGNEQFF
TRBV6-5	NA	NA	TRBJ2-2	TGTGCCAGCAGTTACGGTTTCGTGATCACCGGGGAGCTGTTTTTT	CASSYGFVITGELFF
TRBV20-1	once	TRBD2	TRBJ2-5	TGCAGTGCTATTTGGCTAGCGGGAGAGACCCAGTACTTC	CSAIWLAGETQYF
TRBV5-1	many	NA	TRBJ1-2	TGCGCCAGCAGCTTGCAGGAAGCTAACTATGGCTACACCTTC	CASSLQEANYGYTF
TRBV20-1	many	NA	TRBJ1-4	TGCAGTGCTATGGCCCCGGGGTTGAAATCGGAAAAACTGTTTTTT	CSAMAPGLKSEKLFF
TRBV20-1	few	TRBD2	TRBJ2-1	TGCAGTGCTAGAGCCGTAGCGGGAGTGTGGAATGAGCAGTTCTTC	CSARAVAGVWNEQFF
TRBV11-2	many	NA	TRBJ2-3	TGTGCCAGCAGCCCGACAGATAGCACAGATACGCAGTATTTT	CASSPTDSTDTQYF
TRBV20-1	few	NA	TRBJ1-2	TGCAGTGCGACCACGAGCTCATCCTATGGCTACACCTTC	CSATTSSSYGYTF
TRBV20-1	few	NA	TRBJ1-6	TGCAGTGCTCCCCTTCTAGCGGGTTCACCCCTCCACTTT	CSAPLLAGSPLHF
TRBV27	many	TRBD2	TRBJ2-7	TGTGCCAGCAGTCCCCTAGCGGGAGTCACTTACGAGCAGTACTTC	CASSPLAGVTYEQYF
TRBV19	NA	NA	TRBJ1-6	TGTGCCAGTACCCCCCGAGCGGGAAATTCACCCCTCCACTTT	CASTPRAGNSPLHF
TRBV6-2/TRBV6-3	NA	TRBD2	TRBJ2-7	TGTGCCAGCAGCGCATCGGGACTAATGGGTTCCTACGAGCAGTACTTC	CASSASGLMGSYEQYF
TRBV5-1	NA	NA	TRBJ1-5	TGCGCCAGCAGCTTGCAACCAGGCAATCAGCCCCAGCATTTT	CASSLQPGNQPQHF
TRBV6-2/TRBV6-3	few	NA	TRBJ2-1	TGTGCCAGCACCGAGGGGGGGGAGTGGGAGCAGTTCTTC	CASTEGGEWEQFF
TRBV4-3	NA	TRBD2	TRBJ2-1	TGCGCCAGCAGCCATACCAATAGCGGGAGGCCTATCTTC	CASSHTNSGRPIF
TRBV18	few	NA	TRBJ2-6	TGTGCCAGCTCACAGGACACCTTCGCCTCTGGGGCCAACGTCCTGACTTTC	CASSQDTFASGANVLTF
TRBV20-1	many	NA	TRBJ1-1	TGCAGTGCTACCCGGCAGGAGTGGGGAAACACTGAAGCTTTCTTT	CSATRQEWGNTEAFF